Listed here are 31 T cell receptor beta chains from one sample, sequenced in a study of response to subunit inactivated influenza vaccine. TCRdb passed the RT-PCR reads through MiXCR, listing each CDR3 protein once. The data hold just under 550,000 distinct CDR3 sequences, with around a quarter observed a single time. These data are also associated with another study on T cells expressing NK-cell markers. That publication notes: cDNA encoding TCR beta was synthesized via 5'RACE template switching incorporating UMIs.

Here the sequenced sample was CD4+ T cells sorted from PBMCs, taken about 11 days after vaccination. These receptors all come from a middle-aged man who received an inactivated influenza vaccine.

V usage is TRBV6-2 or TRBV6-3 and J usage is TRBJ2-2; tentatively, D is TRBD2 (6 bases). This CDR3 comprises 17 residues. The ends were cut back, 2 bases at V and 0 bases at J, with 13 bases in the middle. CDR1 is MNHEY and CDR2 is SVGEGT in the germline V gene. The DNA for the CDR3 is TGTGCCAGCAGTTACGGGGGACTCATTACGAACACCGGGGAGCTGTTTTTT. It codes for CASSYGGLITNTGELFF.

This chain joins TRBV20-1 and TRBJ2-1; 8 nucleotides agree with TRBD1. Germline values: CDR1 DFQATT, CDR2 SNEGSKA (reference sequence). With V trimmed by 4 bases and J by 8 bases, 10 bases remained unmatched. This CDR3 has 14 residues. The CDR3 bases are TGCAGTGCTACACCGGGACCACAGGGGGATGAGCAGTTCTTC. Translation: CSATPGPQGDEQFF.

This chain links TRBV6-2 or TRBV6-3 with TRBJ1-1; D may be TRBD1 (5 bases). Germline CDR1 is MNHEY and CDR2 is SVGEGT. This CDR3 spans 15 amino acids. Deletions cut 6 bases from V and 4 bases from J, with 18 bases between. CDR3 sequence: CASSPIKGYGTEAFF. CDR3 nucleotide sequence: TGTGCCAGCAGCCCGATAAAGGGGTATGGCACTGAAGCTTTCTTT.

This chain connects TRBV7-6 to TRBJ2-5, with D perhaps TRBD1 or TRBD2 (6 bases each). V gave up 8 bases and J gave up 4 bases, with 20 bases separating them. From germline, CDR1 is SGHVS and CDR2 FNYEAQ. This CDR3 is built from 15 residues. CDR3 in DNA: TGTGCCAGCGGTCCTGGAGGGGGGAATGCAGAGACCCAGTACTTC. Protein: CASGPGGGNAETQYF. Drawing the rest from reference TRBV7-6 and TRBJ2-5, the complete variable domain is GAGVSQSPRYKVTKRGQDVALRCDPISGHVSLYWYRQALGQGPEFLTYFNYEAQQDKSGLPNDRFSAERPEGSISTLTIQRTEQRDSAMYRCASGPGGGNAETQYFGPGTRLLVL.

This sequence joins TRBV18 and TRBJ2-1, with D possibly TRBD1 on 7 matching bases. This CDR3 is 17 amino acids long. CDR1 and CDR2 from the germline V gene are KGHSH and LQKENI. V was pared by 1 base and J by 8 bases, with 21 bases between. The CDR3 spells CASSPLNSGGGRDEQFF. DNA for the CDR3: TGTGCCAGCTCACCACTCAACTCCGGAGGGGGCAGGGATGAGCAGTTCTTC.

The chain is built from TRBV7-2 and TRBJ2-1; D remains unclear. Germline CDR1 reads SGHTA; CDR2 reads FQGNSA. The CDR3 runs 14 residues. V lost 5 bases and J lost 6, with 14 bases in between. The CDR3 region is CASSPGIATNEQFF. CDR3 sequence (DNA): TGTGCCAGCAGCCCCGGAATAGCAACCAATGAGCAGTTCTTC.

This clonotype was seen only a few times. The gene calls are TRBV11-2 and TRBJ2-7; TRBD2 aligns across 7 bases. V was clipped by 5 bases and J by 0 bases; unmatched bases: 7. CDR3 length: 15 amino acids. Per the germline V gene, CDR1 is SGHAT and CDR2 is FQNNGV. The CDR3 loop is CASSGLAVSSYEQYF. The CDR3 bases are TGTGCCAGCAGCGGTCTAGCGGTAAGCTCCTACGAGCAGTACTTC.

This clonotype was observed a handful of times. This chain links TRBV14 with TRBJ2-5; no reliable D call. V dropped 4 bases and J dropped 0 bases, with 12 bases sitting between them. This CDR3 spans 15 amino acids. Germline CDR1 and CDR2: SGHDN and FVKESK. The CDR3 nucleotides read TGTGCCAGCAGCCGCGGTCGTTCCGACCAAGAGACCCAGTACTTC. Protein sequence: CASSRGRSDQETQYF.

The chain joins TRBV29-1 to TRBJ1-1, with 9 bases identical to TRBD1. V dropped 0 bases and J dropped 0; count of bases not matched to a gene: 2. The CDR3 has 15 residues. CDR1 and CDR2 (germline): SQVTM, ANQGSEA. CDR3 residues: CSVEDRTGVNTEAFF. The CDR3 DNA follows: TGCAGCGTTGAAGATCGGACAGGGGTGAACACTGAAGCTTTCTTT.

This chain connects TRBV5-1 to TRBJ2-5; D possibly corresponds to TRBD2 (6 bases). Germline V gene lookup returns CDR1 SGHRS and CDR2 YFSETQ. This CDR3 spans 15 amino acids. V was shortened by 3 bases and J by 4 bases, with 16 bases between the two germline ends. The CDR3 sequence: CASSSGAGGVETQYF. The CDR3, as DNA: TGCGCCAGCAGCTCGGGAGCGGGCGGTGTAGAGACCCAGTACTTC.

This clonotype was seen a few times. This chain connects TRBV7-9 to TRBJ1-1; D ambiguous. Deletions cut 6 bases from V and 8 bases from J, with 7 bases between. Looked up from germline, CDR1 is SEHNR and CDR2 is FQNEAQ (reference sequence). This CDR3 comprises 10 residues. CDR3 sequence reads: CASSGQEAFF. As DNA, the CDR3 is TGTGCCAGCAGTGGGCAGGAAGCTTTCTTT.

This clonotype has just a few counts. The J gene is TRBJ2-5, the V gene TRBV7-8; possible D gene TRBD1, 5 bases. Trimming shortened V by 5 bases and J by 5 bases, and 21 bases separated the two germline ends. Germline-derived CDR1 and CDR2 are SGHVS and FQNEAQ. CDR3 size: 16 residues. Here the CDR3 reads CASSQGRQNARETQYF. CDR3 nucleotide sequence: TGTGCCAGCAGCCAAGGGCGACAGAACGCTAGGGAGACCCAGTACTTC.

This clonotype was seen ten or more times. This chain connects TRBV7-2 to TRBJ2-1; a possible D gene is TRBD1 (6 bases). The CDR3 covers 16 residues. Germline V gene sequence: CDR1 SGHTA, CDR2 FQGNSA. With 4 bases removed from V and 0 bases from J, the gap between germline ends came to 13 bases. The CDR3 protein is CASSSQGSGSYNEQFF. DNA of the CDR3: TGTGCCAGCAGCTCCCAGGGGAGCGGCTCCTACAATGAGCAGTTCTTC.

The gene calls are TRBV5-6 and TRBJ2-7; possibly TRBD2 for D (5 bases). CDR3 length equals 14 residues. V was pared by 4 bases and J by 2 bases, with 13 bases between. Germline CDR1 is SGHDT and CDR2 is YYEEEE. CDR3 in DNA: TGTGCCAGCAGCCCCTTGACTACTACCTACGAGCAGTACTTC. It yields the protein CASSPLTTTYEQYF. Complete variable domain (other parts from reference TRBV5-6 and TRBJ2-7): DAGVTQSPTHLIKTRGQQVTLRCSPKSGHDTVSWYQQALGQGPQFIFQYYEEEERQRGNFPDRFSGHQFPNYSSELNVNALLLGDSALYLCASSPLTTTYEQYFGPGTRLTVT.

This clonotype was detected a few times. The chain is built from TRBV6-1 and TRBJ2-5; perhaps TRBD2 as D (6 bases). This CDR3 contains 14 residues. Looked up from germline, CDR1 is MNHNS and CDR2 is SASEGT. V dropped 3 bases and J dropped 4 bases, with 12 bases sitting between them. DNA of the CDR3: TGTGCCAGCAGTGAGCTACTGGAGGGAGAGACCCAGTACTTC. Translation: CASSELLEGETQYF.

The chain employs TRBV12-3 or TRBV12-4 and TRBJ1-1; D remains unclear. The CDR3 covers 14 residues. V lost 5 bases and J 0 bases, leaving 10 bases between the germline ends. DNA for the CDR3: TGTGCCAGCAGTACCTGGACGGTGAACACTGAAGCTTTCTTT. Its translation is CASSTWTVNTEAFF.

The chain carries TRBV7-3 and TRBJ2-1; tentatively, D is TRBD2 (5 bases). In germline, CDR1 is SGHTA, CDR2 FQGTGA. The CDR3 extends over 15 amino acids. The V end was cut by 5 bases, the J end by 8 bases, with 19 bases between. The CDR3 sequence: CASSPSIRREYEQFF. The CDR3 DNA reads TGTGCCAGCAGCCCCTCTATACGCCGGGAATATGAGCAGTTCTTC.

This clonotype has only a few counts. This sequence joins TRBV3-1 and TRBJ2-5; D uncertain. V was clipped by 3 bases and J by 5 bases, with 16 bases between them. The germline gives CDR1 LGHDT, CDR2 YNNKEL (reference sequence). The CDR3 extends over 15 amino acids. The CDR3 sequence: CASSQTRVTKETQYF. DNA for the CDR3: TGTGCCAGCAGCCAGACAAGGGTTACGAAGGAGACCCAGTACTTC.

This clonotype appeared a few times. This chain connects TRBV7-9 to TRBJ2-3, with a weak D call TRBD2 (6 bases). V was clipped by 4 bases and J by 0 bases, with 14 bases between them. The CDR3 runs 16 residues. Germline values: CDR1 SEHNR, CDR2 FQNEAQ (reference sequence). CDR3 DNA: TGTGCCAGCAGCTCTTATAGCGGCTCTAGCACAGATACGCAGTATTTT. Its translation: CASSSYSGSSTDTQYF.

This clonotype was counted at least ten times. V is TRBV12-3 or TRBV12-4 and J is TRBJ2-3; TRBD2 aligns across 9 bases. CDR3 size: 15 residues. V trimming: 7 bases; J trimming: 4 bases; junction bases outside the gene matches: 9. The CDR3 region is CASTQAGGTPDTQYF. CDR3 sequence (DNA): TGTGCCAGCACTCAAGCGGGAGGCACACCAGATACGCAGTATTTT.

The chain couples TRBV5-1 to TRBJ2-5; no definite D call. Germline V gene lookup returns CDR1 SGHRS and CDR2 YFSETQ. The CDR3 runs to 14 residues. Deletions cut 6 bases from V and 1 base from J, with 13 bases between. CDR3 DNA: TGCGCCAGCACCCCATTCGGCAGCCAAGAGACCCAGTACTTC. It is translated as CASTPFGSQETQYF.

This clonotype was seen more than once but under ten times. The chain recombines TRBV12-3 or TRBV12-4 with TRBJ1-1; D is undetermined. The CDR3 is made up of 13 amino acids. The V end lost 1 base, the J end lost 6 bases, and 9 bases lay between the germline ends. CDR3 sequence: CASSLVGGSEAFF. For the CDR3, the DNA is TGTGCCAGCAGTTTAGTTGGAGGGTCTGAAGCTTTCTTT.

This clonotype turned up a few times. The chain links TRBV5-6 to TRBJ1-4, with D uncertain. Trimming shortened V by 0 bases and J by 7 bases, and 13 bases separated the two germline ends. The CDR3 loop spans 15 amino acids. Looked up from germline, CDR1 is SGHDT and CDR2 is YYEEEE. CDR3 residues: CASSLVSGVGEKLFF. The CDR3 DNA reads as TGTGCCAGCAGCTTGGTGTCGGGAGTGGGTGAAAAACTGTTTTTT. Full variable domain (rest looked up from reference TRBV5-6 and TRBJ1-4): DAGVTQSPTHLIKTRGQQVTLRCSPKSGHDTVSWYQQALGQGPQFIFQYYEEEERQRGNFPDRFSGHQFPNYSSELNVNALLLGDSALYLCASSLVSGVGEKLFFGSGTQLSVL.

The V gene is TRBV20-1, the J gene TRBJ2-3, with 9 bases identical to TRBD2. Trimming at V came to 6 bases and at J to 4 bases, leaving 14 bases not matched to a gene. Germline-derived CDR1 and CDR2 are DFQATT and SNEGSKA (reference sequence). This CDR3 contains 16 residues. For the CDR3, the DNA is TGCAGTGCGCGAGGGCTAGCGGGGATCCTACCAGATACGCAGTATTTT. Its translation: CSARGLAGILPDTQYF.

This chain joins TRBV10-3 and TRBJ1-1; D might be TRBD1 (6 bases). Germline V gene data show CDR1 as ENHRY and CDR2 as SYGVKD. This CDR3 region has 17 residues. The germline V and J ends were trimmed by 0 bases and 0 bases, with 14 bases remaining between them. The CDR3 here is CAISESELGGLNTEAFF. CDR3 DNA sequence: TGTGCCATCAGTGAGTCGGAGTTAGGGGGACTGAACACTGAAGCTTTCTTT.

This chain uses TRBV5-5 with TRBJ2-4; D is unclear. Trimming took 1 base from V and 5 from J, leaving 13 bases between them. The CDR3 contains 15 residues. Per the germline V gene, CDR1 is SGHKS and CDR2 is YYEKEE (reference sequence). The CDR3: CASSLLTATQNIQYF. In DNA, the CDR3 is TGTGCCAGCAGCTTGTTGACGGCGACTCAAAACATTCAGTACTTC. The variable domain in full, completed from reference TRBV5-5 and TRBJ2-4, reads DAGVTQSPTHLIKTRGQQVTLRCSPISGHKSVSWYQQVLGQGPQFIFQYYEKEERGRGNFPDRFSARQFPNYSSELNVNALLLGDSALYLCASSLLTATQNIQYFGAGTRLSVL.

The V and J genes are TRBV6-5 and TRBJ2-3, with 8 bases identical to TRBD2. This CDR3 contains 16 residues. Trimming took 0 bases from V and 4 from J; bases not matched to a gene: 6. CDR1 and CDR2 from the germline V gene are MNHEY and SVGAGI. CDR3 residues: CASSYSRGGVPDTQYF. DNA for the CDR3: TGTGCCAGCAGTTACTCTCGGGGGGGCGTACCAGATACGCAGTATTTT.

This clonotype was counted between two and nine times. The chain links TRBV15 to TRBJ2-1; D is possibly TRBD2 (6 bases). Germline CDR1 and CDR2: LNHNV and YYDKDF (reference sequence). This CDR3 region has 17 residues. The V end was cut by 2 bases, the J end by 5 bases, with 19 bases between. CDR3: CATSRLQDYFGNNEQFF. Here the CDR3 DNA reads TGTGCCACCAGCAGACTCCAGGACTACTTCGGCAACAATGAGCAGTTCTTC.

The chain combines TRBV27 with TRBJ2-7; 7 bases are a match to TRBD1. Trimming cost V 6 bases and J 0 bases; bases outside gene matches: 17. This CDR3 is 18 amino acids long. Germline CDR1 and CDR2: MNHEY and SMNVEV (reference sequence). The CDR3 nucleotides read TGTGCCAGCAGCAGGGGATTGGGACAGACCCGTAGCTCCTACGAGCAGTACTTC. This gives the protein CASSRGLGQTRSSYEQYF.

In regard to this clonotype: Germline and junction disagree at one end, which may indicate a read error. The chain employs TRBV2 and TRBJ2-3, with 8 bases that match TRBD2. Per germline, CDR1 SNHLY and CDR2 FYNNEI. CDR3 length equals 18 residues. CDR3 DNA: TGTGCCAGCCCCCCGGGAGGGGCCGCTTCGGGTGGCACAGATAAGCAGTATTTT. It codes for CASPPGGAASGGTDKQYF. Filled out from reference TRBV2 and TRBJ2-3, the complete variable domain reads EPEVTQTPSHQVTQMGQEVILRCVPISNHLYFYWYRQILGQKVEFLVSFYNNEISEKSEIFDDQFSVERPDGSNFTLKIRSTKLEDSAMYFCASPPGGAASGGTDKQYFGPGTRLTVL.

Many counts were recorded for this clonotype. In DNA form, the CDR3 reads TGCAGCGTTGGACGCGGAAGCGAGCAGTACTTC. Its protein product is CSVGRGSEQYF. The gene calls are TRBV29-1 and TRBJ2-7; D is unclear. V lost 4 bases, J lost 6 bases, and 10 bases lay in between. The CDR3 length is 11 residues. CDR1 and CDR2 from the germline V gene are SQVTM and ANQGSEA.